The 18 T cell receptor beta chains in this list originate from one sample, sequenced in a study of T-cell reconstitution after alpha-beta-depleted transplantation in children. TCRbeta library construction was performed incorporating unique molecular identifiers. TCRdb called the PCR reads again in MiXCR, with one record for every CDR3 protein. The sample has about 600,000 distinct CDR3 sequences; more than 9% are singletons. The sample in question was PBMCs from the stem cell graft donor, obtained from the stem cell graft. The receptors originated from a human donor who donated a stem cell graft to a child with acute myeloid leukemia.

This clonotype was detected ten times or more. The chain couples TRBV12-3 or TRBV12-4 to TRBJ2-7; TRBD2 might be the D (7 bases). The length of the CDR3 is 15 residues. V gave up 5 bases and J gave up 3 bases, with 17 bases separating them. The CDR3 DNA reads as TGTGCCAGCAGTCAGGGGAGGGGGGGTTTCTACGAGCAGTACTTC. This gives the protein CASSQGRGGFYEQYF.

This clonotype was seen just once. The gene calls are TRBV20-1 and TRBJ2-2; 8 nucleotides agree with TRBD1. V lost 6 bases to trimming and J lost 1 base; unmatched junction nucleotides: 4. The CDR3 consists of 14 residues. Germline lookup yields CDR1 DFQATT and CDR2 SNEGSKA (reference sequence). The CDR3 DNA is TGCAGTGCCACAGACAGGGGGAACACCGGGGAGCTGTTTTTT. Amino acids: CSATDRGNTGELFF.

At least ten counts were recorded for this clonotype. V gene TRBV7-8 combines with J gene TRBJ2-7; 11 bases line up with TRBD2. This CDR3 spans 14 amino acids. The germline V gene has CDR1 SGHVS and CDR2 FQNEAQ. Unmatched junction bases numbered 4, after V lost 6 bases and J lost 3 bases. Here the CDR3 DNA reads TGTGCCAGCAGTCGGGGACTAGCGGTCTACGAGCAGTACTTC. Translating gives CASSRGLAVYEQYF. The full variable domain, with the rest looked up from reference TRBV7-8 and TRBJ2-7, is GAGVSQSPRYKVAKRGQDVALRCDPISGHVSLFWYQQALGQGPEFLTYFQNEAQLDKSGLPSDRFFAERPEGSVSTLKIQRTQQEDSAVYLCASSRGLAVYEQYFGPGTRLTVT.

This clonotype was observed a few times. CDR3 protein: CSAAQGGNQPQHF. CDR3 bases: TGCAGTGCTGCACAGGGCGGCAATCAGCCCCAGCATTTT. This chain uses TRBV20-1 with TRBJ1-5, with TRBD1 as a possible D gene (6 bases). The CDR3 is made up of 13 amino acids. Per germline, CDR1 DFQATT and CDR2 SNEGSKA (reference sequence). Trimming stripped 5 bases from V and 2 bases from J, with 10 bases between.

V is TRBV6-2 or TRBV6-3 and J is TRBJ2-3, with 12 bases matching TRBD2. Germline CDR1 is MNHEY and CDR2 is SVGEGT. CDR3 length: 14 amino acids. With V trimmed by 4 bases and J by 9 bases, 5 bases remained unmatched. Here the CDR3 DNA reads TGTGCCAGCAGTTCCTCCGGGACTAGCGGGACGCAGTATTTT. Its translation is CASSSSGTSGTQYF.

The gene calls are TRBV7-3 and TRBJ2-3, with a weak D call TRBD2 (6 bases). V dropped 0 bases and J dropped 3 bases, with 16 bases sitting between them. This CDR3 contains 17 residues. The germline gives CDR1 SGHTA, CDR2 FQGTGA. CDR3 sequence reads: CASSLTPYSGRTDTQYF. The CDR3 DNA reads as TGTGCCAGCAGCTTAACCCCCTACAGTGGGAGGACAGATACGCAGTATTTT.

This clonotype appeared a few times. Here the CDR3 reads CSARGPNRERNEQFF. CDR3 coding DNA: TGCAGTGCTAGGGGGCCTAACAGGGAACGCAATGAGCAGTTCTTC. The chain links TRBV20-1 to TRBJ2-1, with TRBD1 as a possible D gene (6 bases). V shed 3 bases and J shed 6 bases, with 18 bases lying between them. Germline-derived CDR1 and CDR2 are DFQATT and SNEGSKA (reference sequence). The CDR3 has 15 amino acids.

This clonotype has just a few counts. This chain uses TRBV9 with TRBJ2-7; no clear D. The V gene's germline CDR1 is SGDLS and CDR2 YYNGEE. V was shortened by 0 bases and J by 2 bases, with 9 bases between the two germline ends. The CDR3 totals 14 residues. CDR3 loop: CASSVAAQPYEQYF. In DNA form, the CDR3 reads TGTGCCAGCAGCGTAGCGGCGCAGCCCTACGAGCAGTACTTC.

This clonotype was found many times. V gene TRBV7-9 combines with J gene TRBJ2-7, with 7 nucleotides matching TRBD2. The CDR3 is 15 residues long. Germline lookup yields CDR1 SEHNR and CDR2 FQNEAQ (reference sequence). V was clipped by 6 bases and J by 0 bases; unmatched bases: 8. For the CDR3, the DNA is TGTGCCAGCAGAGGACGAAGCGGGACCTCCTACGAGCAGTACTTC. Translated, it gives CASRGRSGTSYEQYF. The full variable domain, in which reference TRBV7-9 and TRBJ2-7 provide the parts outside the CDR3, is DTGVSQNPRHKITKRGQNVTFRCDPISEHNRLYWYRQTLGQGPEFLTYFQNEAQLEKSRLLSDRFSAERPKGSFSTLEIQRTEQGDSAMYLCASRGRSGTSYEQYFGPGTRLTVT.

This clonotype was observed a few times. This chain joins TRBV5-6 and TRBJ1-2; D call uncertain. Germline CDR1 reads SGHDT; CDR2 reads YYEEEE. Between the trimmed V and J ends, which lost 2 bases and 2 bases, there was a span of 13 bases. There are 15 residues in the CDR3. This chain's CDR3 is CASSFRNPGNYGYTF. CDR3 sequence (DNA): TGTGCCAGCAGCTTCCGGAACCCGGGGAACTATGGCTACACCTTC.

Only a few counts were recorded for this clonotype. This sequence joins TRBV2 and TRBJ1-2; weak D call: TRBD1 (5 bases). The V gene's germline CDR1 is SNHLY and CDR2 FYNNEI. This CDR3 region has 13 residues. V was trimmed by 3 bases and J by 6 bases, leaving 11 bases between them. CDR3 residues: CASSDRAENGYTF. DNA for the CDR3: TGTGCCAGCAGTGACAGGGCGGAAAATGGCTACACCTTC. The whole variable domain, filled in from reference TRBV2 and TRBJ1-2, reads EPEVTQTPSHQVTQMGQEVILRCVPISNHLYFYWYRQILGQKVEFLVSFYNNEISEKSEIFDDQFSVERPDGSNFTLKIRSTKLEDSAMYFCASSDRAENGYTFGSGTRLTVV.

The chain couples TRBV6-1 to TRBJ2-2; 12 bases agree with TRBD2. The CDR3 is 16 residues long. J gave up 5 bases and V 5 bases, and 6 bases lay outside the gene matches. The germline V gene encodes CDR1 MNHNS and CDR2 SASEGT. The CDR3 loop is CASSKLAGGGTGELFF. The CDR3 DNA is TGTGCCAGCAGTAAACTAGCGGGAGGTGGAACCGGGGAGCTGTTTTTT.

This clonotype was picked up many times. The rearrangement joins TRBV15 to TRBJ2-1; 10 positions match TRBD2. The CDR3 covers 17 residues. V lost 0 bases, J lost 4 bases, and 6 bases stayed unmatched. Germline assignment: CDR1 LNHNV and CDR2 YYDKDF (reference sequence). The CDR3 loop reads CATSRDFGTSVYNEQFF. CDR3 nucleotides: TGTGCCACCAGCAGAGATTTCGGGACTAGCGTTTACAATGAGCAGTTCTTC.

This clonotype was seen a handful of times. The V call is TRBV20-1, the J call TRBJ2-7; 7 positions match TRBD1. Trimming cost V 0 bases and J 3 bases; bases outside gene matches: 11. There are 16 residues in the CDR3. Per germline, CDR1 DFQATT and CDR2 SNEGSKA (reference sequence). Here the CDR3 reads CSARDPAGGSLYEQYF. The CDR3 region has the DNA TGCAGTGCTAGAGATCCGGCAGGGGGTTCCCTCTACGAGCAGTACTTC.

The rearrangement links TRBV20-1 to TRBJ2-1; 7 bases line up with TRBD1. Germline V lookup: CDR1 DFQATT, CDR2 SNEGSKA (reference sequence). J was trimmed by 4 bases and V by 0 bases; bases with no gene match: 3. The CDR3 contains 14 residues. The CDR3 region has the DNA TGCAGTGCTAGAGACAGGGACAGTTACAATGAGCAGTTCTTC. Its protein product is CSARDRDSYNEQFF.

This clonotype showed up just a few times. This chain uses TRBV27 with TRBJ2-1; D not resolved. V was trimmed by 1 base and J by 2 bases, leaving 6 bases between them. The CDR3 has 14 amino acids. In germline, CDR1 is MNHEY, CDR2 SMNVEV (reference sequence). As DNA, the CDR3 is TGTGCCAGCAGTTTATATGACCCCTACAATGAGCAGTTCTTC. It codes for CASSLYDPYNEQFF.

On this clonotype: A junction boundary mismatches the germline segment, possibly from a read error. This chain joins TRBV20-1 and TRBJ2-4; TRBD1 matches at 7 bases. This CDR3 comprises 16 residues. CDR1 is DFQATT, CDR2 SNEGSKA, per germline (reference sequence). The CDR3 DNA sequence: TGCTGTGCTAGCCCCCCAGGGGGAGCGGACAAAAACATTCAGTACTTC. Translation gives CCASPPGGADKNIQYF.

This chain uses TRBV29-1 with TRBJ1-1, with TRBD1 identical over 7 bases. Germline trimming cut 2 bases from V and 7 bases from J; bases unmatched to any gene: 10. The length of the CDR3 is 14 residues. Germline V gene data show CDR1 as SQVTM and CDR2 as ANQGSEA. CDR3: CSVERRLGDSEAFF. The CDR3 DNA reads as TGCAGCGTTGAAAGGCGGCTTGGGGACAGTGAAGCTTTCTTT.